This T cell receptor beta chain was profiled in a study of blood T cell repertoires in COVID-19. Profiled with immunoSEQ multiplex PCR; TCRdb holds only in-frame clones, not every one. Of 200,000 to 300,000 clones listed, more than 85% are singletons. V trimming: 2 bases; J trimming: 9 bases; junction bases outside the gene matches: 5. The CDR3 totals 15 residues. The germline gives CDR1 SNHLY, CDR2 FYNNEI. The TCR comes from a man aged 40-49 years who had recovered from COVID-19. The sample comprised PBMCs or T cells enriched from blood (not recorded which). The rearrangement joins TRBV2 to TRBJ1-6; 9 bases align to TRBD1. CDR3 protein: CASSEYGTGFSPLHF. CDR3 in DNA: TGTGCCAGCAGTGAATATGGGACAGGGTTTTCACCCCTCCACTTT.